This TCR beta chain was observed in a study of T cell responses to AZD1222 COVID-19 vaccine. Broader study findings: A mostly white British donor set with more females was recruited, and clonal diversity was possibly underestimated. Rises in breadth and depth of Spike-specific TCRs came after two AZD1222 doses. CD4 TCRs linked to vaccination spanned spike, dominating at 160-218 and 743-854.

A note on this clone: The antigen remains undetermined.

Trimming stripped 0 bases from V and 5 bases from J, with 10 bases between. The CDR3 totals 14 residues. Germline CDR1 reads WNHNN; CDR2 reads SYGVQD (reference sequence). The protocol was immunoSEQ multiplex PCR, while the TCRdb copy is restricted to in-frame clones and leaves out a portion. The sample has fewer than 70,000 clones; roughly 89% are singletons. The V gene is TRBV10-1, the J gene TRBJ1-1; D might be TRBD1 (5 bases). The origin of this receptor is an adult who received the AZD1222 COVID-19 vaccine. The sequencing used peripheral blood, collected 28 days after the second AZD1222 dose. CDR3 sequence reads: CASSESKGWTEAFF. In nucleotides, the CDR3 is TGCGCCAGCAGTGAGTCGAAGGGGTGGACTGAAGCTTTCTTT.